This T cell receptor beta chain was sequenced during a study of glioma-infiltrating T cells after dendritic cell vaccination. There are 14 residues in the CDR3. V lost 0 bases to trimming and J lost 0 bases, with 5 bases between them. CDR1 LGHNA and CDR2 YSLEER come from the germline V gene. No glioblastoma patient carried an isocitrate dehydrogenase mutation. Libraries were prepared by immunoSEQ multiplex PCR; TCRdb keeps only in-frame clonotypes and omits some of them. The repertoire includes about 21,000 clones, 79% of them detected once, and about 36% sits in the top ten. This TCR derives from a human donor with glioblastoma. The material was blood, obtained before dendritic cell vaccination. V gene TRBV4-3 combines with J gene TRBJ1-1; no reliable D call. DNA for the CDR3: TGCGCCAGCAGCCAAGACAGGATGAACACTGAAGCTTTCTTT. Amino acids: CASSQDRMNTEAFF.